Given below is one T cell receptor (beta chain) in context. Per germline, CDR1 SGDLS and CDR2 YYNGEE. V dropped 0 bases and J dropped 8 bases, with 9 bases sitting between them. The CDR3 has 14 residues. The protocol was immunoSEQ multiplex PCR, while the TCRdb copy is restricted to in-frame clones and leaves out a portion. The table includes roughly 2.6 million clones, more than 80% detected once. This specimen comes from a study of shared clonotypes between healthy human individuals. Input material: naive CD4+ T cells sorted from blood. Subset specified: CD45RA+ positively selected. The J gene is TRBJ1-6, the V gene TRBV9; D remains unclear. The receptor was derived from a young man in good health. The chain's CDR3 is CASSVVGSDSPLHF. DNA for the CDR3: TGTGCCAGCAGCGTAGTCGGGAGCGATTCACCCCTCCACTTT.